This T cell receptor (beta chain) appears in the sequencing data of a study of CD8 T cell repertoires and HIV-1 epitope variants. For the study at large: Separate wells received one of Twenty-five Gag or Nef variant peptides. The baseline condition was 1M T cells left uncultured.

V was shortened by 0 bases and J by 1 base, with 9 bases between the two germline ends. Germline V CDR1 and CDR2: GTSNPN, SVGIG (reference sequence). The CDR3 runs 14 residues. This clone was seen a few times. As yet, its antigen is unknown. Sequencing was performed with immunoSEQ multiplex PCR; in TCRdb, only in-frame clones are kept and a portion is missing. Of some 5,900 clones in the sample, more than 65% were seen once. This clonotype was sampled from a male donor with HIV. The chain combines TRBV30 with TRBJ1-1; D unclear. The sequenced material came from cultured CD8+ T cells derived from PBMCs. CDR3 sequence reads: CAWSVGLRNTEAFF. In DNA form, the CDR3 reads TGTGCCTGGAGTGTCGGACTGAGGAACACTGAAGCTTTCTTT. The variable domain in full, with the rest retrieved from reference TRBV30 and TRBJ1-1, is SQTIHQWPATLVQPVGSPLSLECTVEGTSNPNLYWYRQAAGRGLQLLFYSVGIGQISSEVPQNLSASRPQDRQFILSSKKLLLSDSGFYLCAWSVGLRNTEAFFGQGTRLTVV.